The entry that follows covers one T cell receptor (beta chain) sequence. This clonotype appeared a few times. The antigen this receptor binds is unknown. Base qualities are missing; no much larger clone stands one base away. The record originates from a study of T cell repertoires in cytomegalovirus infection (dated by TCRdb to the late 2010s). General notes on the study: Peptide stimulations targeted recently identified HLA-C-restricted CMV epitopes, whose presentation resists viral immunomodulation, together with well-studied HLA-B-restricted epitopes. Because public TCR beta signatures pointed to carriage of CMV infection together with the matching HLA type, the HLA type of each donor mattered for the analysis.

Per the publication, the treatment or condition label means: in vitro stimulation with specific CMV peptide epitopes to enrich CMV-specific T cells. The sequencer listed for this sample is Illumina HiSeq 1500. TCRdb trimmed public reads at Q25 via fastp, called clones via MiXCR and kept in-frame beta chains. Entries that share a CDR3 protein sequence are merged under the most common genes and DNA. For this sample there are approximately 770,000 distinct CDR3 sequences; around 29% appear just once. The ten largest clones take up around 13% of the sample. The germline V gene (reference sequence) specifies LNHDA as CDR1 and SQIVND as CDR2. The V and J ends are trimmed by 0 bases and 13 bases, leaving 12 bases between them. From the cysteine through the phenylalanine, the CDR3 covers 12 amino acids. Of the read, only the CDR3 DNA is kept; its 36 bases are in frame from base 1. Results the study describes overall, beyond this receptor: The ex vivo response was dominated by HLA-C-restricted CMV-specific TCR beta clonotypes, which also provided the single most frequent clonotype in two of eight donors. In both this cohort and an independent cohort of approximately 350 donors, the cumulative frequency of public TCR beta family members distinguished carriers of CMV infection plus the relevant HLA type.

This chain joins TRBV19 to TRBJ2-5; a confident D gene designation cannot be given. The source of this sequence is a human donor in good health (CMV status not recorded). Some clones in this sample may be carry-over from other donors' samples. Sequenced here: cultured CD8+ T cells from PBMCs, sampled from culture after CMV antigen stimulation. The sequence in DNA is TGTGCCAGTAGTATAGATCACAGACCAACGTACTTC. Its coded protein is CASSIDHRPTYF. Outside the CDR3, residues come from the reference TRBV19 and TRBJ2-5 proteins, so the full variable domain is: DGGITQSPKYLFRKEGQNVTLSCEQNLNHDAMYWYRQDPGQGLRLIYYSQIVNDFQKGDIAEGYSVSREKKESFPLTVTSAQKNPTAFYLCASSIDHRPTYFGPGTRLLVL.